Included here is one T cell receptor beta chain sequence, with context. What it recognizes is unknown. Repertoires were generated with immunoSEQ multiplex PCR, while TCRdb's copy carries only in-frame clones and drops some. This sample has 50,000 to 75,000 clones; roughly 77% occur once, and the top ten carry approximately 4%. The data belong to a study of radiotherapy plus CTLA-4 blockade in lung cancer. Overall study context: Disease control was seen in approximately 30% of patients, objective responses in roughly 19%.

CDR1 is GTSNPN, CDR2 SVGIG, per germline (reference sequence). The CDR3 has 16 residues. Unmatched junction bases numbered 4, after V lost 0 bases and J lost 2 bases. Study outcomes and limitations: Blood TCR clones of tumor origin expanded after radiotherapy plus ipilimumab.

Chemo-refractory metastatic non-small-cell lung cancer patients underwent focal radiation alongside CTLA-4 blockade with ipilimumab. The material was peripheral blood, obtained from a patient treated with radiotherapy plus ipilimumab. This receptor was identified in a human donor with non-small cell lung cancer who had a complete response to radiotherapy plus ipilimumab. The chain uses TRBV30 and TRBJ2-2, with TRBD2 matching over 9 bases. In nucleotides, the CDR3 is TGTGCCTGGAGTGTGTATCTAGCGGGAAACACCGGGGAGCTGTTTTTT. This codes for CAWSVYLAGNTGELFF.